This TCR beta chain was identified in a study of T cells in Graves' hyperthyroidism and ophthalmopathy. The ends were cut back, 1 base at V and 7 bases at J, with 20 bases in the middle. Germline-derived CDR1 and CDR2 are SGHDT and YYEEEE. The CDR3 is 16 amino acids. The CDR3 regions of TCR beta were amplified from RNA transcripts. HTBI primers drove first-round RT-PCR of the TCR CDR3. TCRdb recomputed calls from the multiplex PCR reads with MiXCR, one row per CDR3 protein. The top ten clones hold about 7.8% of a sample with a few hundred thousand distinct CDR3 sequences, around 46% of them seen once. Stable Graves' hyperthyroidism meant no ophthalmopathy progression within 18 months. Diagnoses were established using clinical symptoms, serum thyroxine and TRAb, thyroid ultrasound and orbital computed tomography.

The sequenced sample consisted of peripheral blood or thyroid tissue (not recorded which). This TCR came from a woman younger than 30 with Graves' hyperthyroidism. The rearrangement joins TRBV5-6 to TRBJ2-5; D might be TRBD2 (7 bases). The CDR3 bases are TGTGCCAGCAGCTTGTGGCGGGGGCAGGTTGAGGGGACCCAGTACTTC. Residues: CASSLWRGQVEGTQYF. The whole variable domain, remainder taken from reference TRBV5-6 and TRBJ2-5, is DAGVTQSPTHLIKTRGQQVTLRCSPKSGHDTVSWYQQALGQGPQFIFQYYEEEERQRGNFPDRFSGHQFPNYSSELNVNALLLGDSALYLCASSLWRGQVEGTQYFGPGTRLLVL.